The 32 T cell receptor beta chains presented below share a single source sample, sequenced in a study of cytomegalovirus exposure and HLA in healthy donors. Researchers ran the PCR with 60 Vbeta and 13 Jbeta primers. Profiling relied on immunoSEQ multiplex PCR, and the TCRdb table lists in-frame clones only, not all of them. There are roughly 180,000 clones in the sample; about three quarters occur only once, and around 2.6% lies in the top ten. The sequenced sample was PBMCs. Source of these receptors: a female donor in good health and CMV-seronegative.

This rearrangement joins TRBV10-3 to TRBJ2-2, with TRBD2 identical over 13 bases. The CDR3 length is 15 residues. With V trimmed by 11 bases and J by 2 bases, 5 bases remained unmatched. Germline CDR1 is ENHRY and CDR2 is SYGVKD. The chain's CDR3 is CAVGLAGENTGELFF. DNA of the CDR3: TGTGCCGTAGGACTAGCGGGGGAAAACACCGGGGAGCTGTTTTTT.

The chain has TRBV28 and TRBJ2-7; no clear D gene. The CDR3 has 12 amino acids. Germline V gene sequence: CDR1 MDHEN, CDR2 SYDVKM. V lost 6 bases to trimming and J lost 2 bases, with 8 bases between them. This CDR3 is CASSESPYEQYF. The CDR3 DNA follows: TGTGCCAGCAGCGAGAGTCCCTACGAGCAGTACTTC.

In this sample, this clone turned up a few times. Written as DNA, the CDR3 is TGTGCCAGCAGTTTATTTTTGGGAGGGGGTTCCTACGAGCAGTACTTC. Amino acids: CASSLFLGGGSYEQYF. The chain employs TRBV27 and TRBJ2-7, with a tentative D call TRBD2 (7 bases). This CDR3 is built from 16 residues. CDR1 and CDR2 (germline): MNHEY, SMNVEV (reference sequence). Trimming pared 1 base from V and 1 base from J, leaving 14 bases between.

The rearrangement links TRBV6-4 to TRBJ1-2; no definite D call. Germline-derived CDR1 and CDR2 are MRHNA and SNTAGT. Trimming shortened V by 5 bases and J by 0 bases, and 7 bases separated the two germline ends. This CDR3 spans 13 amino acids. The DNA of the CDR3 is TGTGCCAGCAGTCGCGGAGCTAACTATGGCTACACCTTC. Translation: CASSRGANYGYTF.

The DNA of the CDR3 is TGCGCCAGCAGCTTGGGTGTTAGTATCACAACTAATGAAAAACTGTTTTTT. Translation: CASSLGVSITTNEKLFF. V is TRBV5-1 and J is TRBJ1-4; D remains ambiguous. The CDR3 covers 17 residues. V was clipped by 0 bases and J by 0 bases, with 12 bases between them. Germline V gene sequence: CDR1 SGHRS, CDR2 YFSETQ.

This chain connects TRBV5-4 to TRBJ2-1; the match to TRBD2 covers 11 bases. The CDR3 sequence is 14 residues long. Trimming cost V 4 bases and J 8 bases; bases outside gene matches: 5. Germline V gene lookup returns CDR1 SGHNT and CDR2 YYREEE (reference sequence). The CDR3 DNA reads TGTGCCAGCAGCCCCGGGACTAGCGGCCATGAGCAGTTCTTC. Its protein is CASSPGTSGHEQFF.

V is TRBV6-1 and J is TRBJ1-1, with D perhaps TRBD1 (5 bases). Germline CDR1 is MNHNS and CDR2 is SASEGT. The CDR3 is made up of 15 amino acids. Trimming shortened V by 2 bases and J by 1 base, and 11 bases separated the two germline ends. The CDR3: CASSEKGHQNTEAFF. The CDR3 DNA follows: TGTGCCAGCAGTGAAAAAGGACACCAGAACACTGAAGCTTTCTTT.

The CDR3 DNA reads as TGTGCCAGCAGTTTAACAGGGGACTATGGCTACACCTTC. Protein product: CASSLTGDYGYTF. This sequence joins TRBV6-5 and TRBJ1-2, with TRBD1 matching 7 bases. This CDR3 is built from 13 residues. Germline V gene lookup returns CDR1 MNHEY and CDR2 SVGAGI. J lost 3 bases, V lost 4 bases, and 2 bases had no gene match.

This clone was found a few times. The CDR3 sequence: CASSPPGQVGYGYTF. CDR3 in DNA: TGTGCCAGCAGCCCCCCCGGACAGGTCGGCTATGGCTACACCTTC. The chain couples TRBV5-5 to TRBJ1-2; 7 nucleotides align to TRBD1. V shed 4 bases, J shed 4 bases, and the junction held 10 bases outside the gene matches. The CDR3 loop spans 15 amino acids. The germline V gene encodes CDR1 SGHKS and CDR2 YYEKEE (reference sequence).

V is TRBV5-1 and J is TRBJ2-1, with D uncertain. The germline V gene has CDR1 SGHRS and CDR2 YFSETQ. This CDR3 has 16 residues. Between the trimmed V and J ends, which lost 0 bases and 4 bases, there was a span of 14 bases. The CDR3 sequence is CASSLVAASNYNEQFF. Here the CDR3 DNA reads TGCGCCAGCAGCTTGGTGGCAGCGAGCAATTACAATGAGCAGTTCTTC.

CDR3 coding DNA: TGTGCCAGCAGCTTTCCAGGACAGGGGAACAATGAGCAGTTCTTC. This codes for CASSFPGQGNNEQFF. This chain joins TRBV7-9 and TRBJ2-1; TRBD1 matches at 9 bases. The germline CDR1 and CDR2 sequences are SEHNR and FQNEAQ (reference sequence). V shed 3 bases, J shed 5 bases, and the junction held 5 bases outside the gene matches. This CDR3 has 15 residues.

This chain joins TRBV29-1 and TRBJ2-1; 11 bases agree with TRBD2. Germline V gene data show CDR1 as SQVTM and CDR2 as ANQGSEA. The CDR3 covers 16 residues. The ends lost 5 bases at V and 3 bases at J; junction bases unmatched: 9. This CDR3 reads CSVTGVLAGDYNEQFF. The CDR3 DNA sequence: TGCAGCGTTACGGGCGTACTAGCGGGAGACTACAATGAGCAGTTCTTC.

The gene calls are TRBV19 and TRBJ1-5; D possibly corresponds to TRBD1 (6 bases). Trimming cost V 4 bases and J 6 bases, with 16 bases left between them. The CDR3 is made up of 15 amino acids. From germline, CDR1 is LNHDA and CDR2 SQIVND (reference sequence). DNA of the CDR3: TGTGCCAGTAGTAACTCGGGACAATTCCTTCAGCCCCAGCATTTT. Protein sequence: CASSNSGQFLQPQHF. The entire variable domain, with the rest obtained from reference TRBV19 and TRBJ1-5, is as follows: DGGITQSPKYLFRKEGQNVTLSCEQNLNHDAMYWYRQDPGQGLRLIYYSQIVNDFQKGDIAEGYSVSREKKESFPLTVTSAQKNPTAFYLCASSNSGQFLQPQHFGDGTRLSIL.

This clone was detected only once. The chain carries TRBV28 and TRBJ2-5; D gene unclear. Trimming cost V 4 bases and J 5 bases, with 8 bases left between them. Germline V gene data show CDR1 as MDHEN and CDR2 as SYDVKM. The CDR3 covers 12 residues. The CDR3 nucleotides are TGTGCCAGCAGTTCTACCTTGGAGACCCAGTACTTC. It encodes CASSSTLETQYF.

V and J are TRBV5-1 and TRBJ2-7; 11 bases are a match to TRBD2. Trimming removed 7 bases from V and 1 base from J; junction bases left unmatched: 7. Per the germline V gene, CDR1 is SGHRS and CDR2 is YFSETQ. The length of the CDR3 is 15 residues. The CDR3 region is CASRHGLAGSYEQYF. CDR3 nucleotide sequence: TGCGCCAGCCGCCACGGACTAGCGGGTTCCTACGAGCAGTACTTC.

This chain joins TRBV30 and TRBJ1-2, with D possibly being TRBD1 (5 bases). V was shortened by 3 bases and J by 5 bases, with 13 bases between the two germline ends. The germline gives CDR1 GTSNPN, CDR2 SVGIG (reference sequence). CDR3 length: 13 amino acids. The CDR3 sequence is CAWRRQGRYGYTF. In nucleotides, the CDR3 is TGTGCCTGGAGGCGGCAGGGAAGATATGGCTACACCTTC.

The rearrangement uses TRBV7-3 and TRBJ2-2, with TRBD1 identical over 8 bases. The trim removed 3 bases at V and 6 bases at J, leaving 9 bases unmatched. The V gene's germline CDR1 is SGHTA and CDR2 FQGTGA. The CDR3 consists of 16 residues. The CDR3 nucleotides read TGTGCCAGCAGCTTCGGACAGGGCGGATGGGCCGGGGAGCTGTTTTTT. Encoded protein: CASSFGQGGWAGELFF. The complete variable domain, with remaining parts taken from reference TRBV7-3 and TRBJ2-2, reads GAGVSQTPSNKVTEKGKYVELRCDPISGHTALYWYRQSLGQGPEFLIYFQGTGAADDSGLPNDRFFAVRPEGSVSTLKIQRTERGDSAVYLCASSFGQGGWAGELFFGEGSRLTVL.

The chain has TRBV15 and TRBJ1-1; possible D gene TRBD1, 6 bases. Germline V gives CDR1 LNHNV, CDR2 YYDKDF (reference sequence). The V end was cut by 6 bases, the J end by 1 base, with 12 bases between. The CDR3 runs 14 residues. CDR3: CATSRGAGNTEAFF. The CDR3 coding sequence is TGTGCCACCAGTCGGGGGGCGGGGAACACTGAAGCTTTCTTT.

CDR3 coding DNA: TGTGCCTGGAGTGTGGGGCGGCTCTCGCGGGGGGAAGAGACCCAGTACTTC. It specifies CAWSVGRLSRGEETQYF. The chain employs TRBV30 and TRBJ2-5, with TRBD2 matching 8 bases. Trimming cost V 0 bases and J 3 bases; bases outside gene matches: 12. Germline-derived CDR1 and CDR2 are GTSNPN and SVGIG (reference sequence). The CDR3 runs to 17 residues.

This clone turned up a few times. The chain carries TRBV7-2 and TRBJ1-2; 9 positions agree with TRBD1. The CDR3 length is 14 residues. V lost 5 bases and J lost 7; bases outside the gene matches: 8. Germline V gene sequence: CDR1 SGHTA, CDR2 FQGNSA. The CDR3 region has the DNA TGTGCCAGCAGCGCGAACAGGGGGCCGGGTGGCTACACCTTC. Its protein is CASSANRGPGGYTF. Complete variable domain (other parts from reference TRBV7-2 and TRBJ1-2): GAGVSQSPSNKVTEKGKDVELRCDPISGHTALYWYRQSLGQGLEFLIYFQGNSAPDKSGLPSDRFSAERTGGSVSTLTIQRTQQEDSAVYLCASSANRGPGGYTFGSGTRLTVV.

This sequence joins TRBV21-1 and TRBJ1-2; the table's D call, TRBD1, has no DNA check behind it. TRBV21-1 is labeled a pseudogene. The CDR3 totals 15 residues. The DNA for the CDR3 is TGTGCCAGCAGCAAAGCGAGGGACAGGGAGGATGGCTACACCTTC. This encodes CASSKARDREDGYTF.

This rearrangement joins TRBV29-1 to TRBJ1-2; D is unresolved. From germline, CDR1 is SQVTM and CDR2 ANQGSEA. The V end lost 0 bases, the J end lost 1 base, and 15 bases lay between the germline ends. This CDR3 region has 16 residues. The CDR3 DNA reads as TGCAGCGTTGAAGACCCATCAAGCTCCGTTAACTATGGCTACACCTTC. Its protein is CSVEDPSSSVNYGYTF.

This chain links TRBV13 with TRBJ2-7; TRBD2 matches 7 bases. V was pared by 0 bases and J by 2 bases, with 4 bases of the junction left unmatched. Germline values: CDR1 PRHDT, CDR2 FYEKMQ (reference sequence). The CDR3 extends over 15 amino acids. CDR3 DNA: TGTGCCAGCAGCTTAGGGGGAGGGTTCACCTACGAGCAGTACTTC. It is translated as CASSLGGGFTYEQYF.

The chain recombines TRBV5-1 with TRBJ2-1; no definite D call. CDR3 length: 14 amino acids. The germline V gene encodes CDR1 SGHRS and CDR2 YFSETQ. V was cut by 0 bases and J by 2 bases, with 6 bases left in between. The CDR3 nucleotides are TGCGCCAGCAGCTTGGAGGCGGCCTACAATGAGCAGTTCTTC. Translated, it gives CASSLEAAYNEQFF.

The chain combines TRBV28 with TRBJ1-5; the D gene is possibly TRBD1 (5 bases). Between the trimmed V and J ends, which lost 3 bases and 5 bases, there was a span of 8 bases. The CDR3 is made up of 13 amino acids. Germline V gene data show CDR1 as MDHEN and CDR2 as SYDVKM. CDR3 DNA: TGTGCCAGCAGTTTGCCAGGGTATCAGCCCCAGCATTTT. Its translation: CASSLPGYQPQHF. The full variable domain, completed using reference TRBV28 and TRBJ1-5, is DVKVTQSSRYLVKRTGEKVFLECVQDMDHENMFWYRQDPGLGLRLIYFSYDVKMKEKGDIPEGYSVSREKKERFSLILESASTNQTSMYLCASSLPGYQPQHFGDGTRLSIL.

This clone has a handful of counts. The chain joins TRBV6-1 to TRBJ2-1, with TRBD2 matching 8 bases. This CDR3 is built from 14 residues. Per the germline V gene, CDR1 is MNHNS and CDR2 is SASEGT. Trimming cost V 5 bases and J 7 bases; bases outside gene matches: 7. DNA of the CDR3: TGTGCCAGCAGTCGGGGGGGAGTTAAGAATGAGCAGTTCTTC. Its protein product is CASSRGGVKNEQFF.

The rearrangement links TRBV7-9 to TRBJ1-1, with 7 bases aligning to TRBD1. With V trimmed by 5 bases and J by 1 base, 7 bases remained unmatched. The germline gives CDR1 SEHNR, CDR2 FQNEAQ (reference sequence). The CDR3 is made up of 15 amino acids. This chain's CDR3 is CASSQNRGPNTEAFF. In nucleotides, the CDR3 is TGTGCCAGCAGCCAGAACAGGGGCCCGAACACTGAAGCTTTCTTT.

This clone was detected only a few times. V is TRBV27 and J is TRBJ2-3; 8 bases are a match to TRBD2. The V segment lost 6 bases and the J segment 5 bases; nucleotides outside the gene matches: 7. The CDR3 is made up of 14 amino acids. CDR1 MNHEY and CDR2 SMNVEV come from the germline V gene (reference sequence). The CDR3, as DNA: TGTGCCAGCAGAGCCCACGGGGGGGTAGATACGCAGTATTTT. Translation: CASRAHGGVDTQYF.

The chain combines TRBV19 with TRBJ2-7; a weak D match, TRBD1 (5 bases). V lost 4 bases and J 3 bases, leaving 22 bases between the germline ends. The CDR3 totals 17 residues. Germline CDR1 and CDR2: LNHDA and SQIVND (reference sequence). The CDR3 nucleotides are TGTGCCAGTAGTACCTCGGCGGCCAGGGTCCCCGACTACGAGCAGTACTTC. It translates to CASSTSAARVPDYEQYF.

V is TRBV5-1 and J is TRBJ1-2; TRBD1 matches 7 bases. The germline V gene encodes CDR1 SGHRS and CDR2 YFSETQ. The CDR3 length is 16 residues. The V gene end was trimmed by 0 bases and the J gene end by 8 bases; junction bases not matched to a gene: 13. In DNA, the CDR3 is TGCGCCAGCAGCTTGGCCTTAGGGGGCGATATAAGAGGCTACACCTTC. Translating it yields CASSLALGGDIRGYTF.

Only a few counts were recorded for this clone. V and J are TRBV4-3 and TRBJ2-7; the match to TRBD2 covers 9 bases. The germline CDR1 and CDR2 sequences are LGHNA and YSLEER. The length of the CDR3 is 16 residues. J lost 5 bases, V lost 1 base, and 9 bases had no gene match. CDR3 DNA sequence: TGCGCCAGCAGCCAAGCCCGCGGTAGCGGGAGTGACGAGCAGTACTTC. This gives the protein CASSQARGSGSDEQYF.

The chain links TRBV4-1 to TRBJ1-5, with 10 positions matching TRBD1. The ends lost 4 bases at V and 3 bases at J; junction bases unmatched: 6. The length of the CDR3 is 16 residues. Germline V gives CDR1 MGHRA, CDR2 YSYEKL. CDR3 DNA: TGCGCCAGCAGCCCCACGACAGGGGGCCTCAATCAGCCCCAGCATTTT. Encoded protein: CASSPTTGGLNQPQHF.